This TCR beta chain was recovered during a study of early T cells in non-severe SARS-CoV-2 infection. Across the study: Sequencing used unsorted whole-blood bulk RNA, so chains lack pairing.

This clonotype was detected only a few times. Antigen specificity is unknown. Unique molecular identifiers (one per individual cDNA molecule) were attached. One entry per CDR3 protein results from TCRdb running MiXCR on the 5' RACE reads. The table records 100,000 to 150,000 distinct CDR3 sequences, about 15% of them present only once. Looked up from germline, CDR1 is SGHRS and CDR2 is YFSETQ. This CDR3 spans 15 amino acids. Trimming at V came to 4 bases and at J to 4 bases, leaving 4 bases not matched to a gene. Study-wide points: Comparison of clonotypes with VDJdb favored anti-spike CD8 responses while missing private and CD4 specificities.

This clonotype originated in an adult who was a healthcare worker with PCR-confirmed SARS-CoV-2 infection or an uninfected control (not recorded which). This sequence joins TRBV5-1 and TRBJ1-6; 8 bases are shared with TRBD1. Input material: whole blood. CDR3 loop: CASSRDRQYNSPLHF. The CDR3 DNA reads as TGCGCCAGCAGCAGGGACAGGCAATATAATTCACCCCTCCACTTT. The full variable domain, completed using reference TRBV5-1 and TRBJ1-6, is KAGVTQTPRYLIKTRGQQVTLSCSPISGHRSVSWYQQTPGQGLQFLFEYFSETQRNKGNFPGRFSGRQFSNSRSEMNVSTLELGDSALYLCASSRDRQYNSPLHFGNGTRLTVT.